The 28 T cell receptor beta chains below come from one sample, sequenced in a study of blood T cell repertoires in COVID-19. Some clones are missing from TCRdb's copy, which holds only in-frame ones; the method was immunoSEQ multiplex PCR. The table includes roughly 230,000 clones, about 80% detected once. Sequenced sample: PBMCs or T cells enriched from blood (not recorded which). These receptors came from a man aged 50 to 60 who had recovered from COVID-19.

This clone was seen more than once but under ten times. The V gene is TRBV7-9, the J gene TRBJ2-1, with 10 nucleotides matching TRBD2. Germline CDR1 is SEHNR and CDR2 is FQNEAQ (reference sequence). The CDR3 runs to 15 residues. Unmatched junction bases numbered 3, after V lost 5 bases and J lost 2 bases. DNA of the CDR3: TGTGCCAGCAGCCCCCTAGCGGGAGCCTACAATGAGCAGTTCTTC. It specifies CASSPLAGAYNEQFF. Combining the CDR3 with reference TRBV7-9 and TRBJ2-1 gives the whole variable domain DTGVSQNPRHKITKRGQNVTFRCDPISEHNRLYWYRQTLGQGPEFLTYFQNEAQLEKSRLLSDRFSAERPKGSFSTLEIQRTEQGDSAMYLCASSPLAGAYNEQFFGPGTRLTVL.

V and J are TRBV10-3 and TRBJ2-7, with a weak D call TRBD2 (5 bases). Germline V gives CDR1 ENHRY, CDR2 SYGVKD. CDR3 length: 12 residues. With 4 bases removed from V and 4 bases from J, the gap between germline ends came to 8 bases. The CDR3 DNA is TGTGCCATCAGTGTAGGACTGTACGAGCAGTACTTC. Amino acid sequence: CAISVGLYEQYF.

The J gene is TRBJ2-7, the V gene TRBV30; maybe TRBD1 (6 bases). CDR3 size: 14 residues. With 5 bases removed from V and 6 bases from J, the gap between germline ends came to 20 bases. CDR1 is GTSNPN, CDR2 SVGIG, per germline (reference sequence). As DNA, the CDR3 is TGTGCCTGGGGGGTTGGGGGCCTGAAGCTCGAGCAGTACTTC. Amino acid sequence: CAWGVGGLKLEQYF. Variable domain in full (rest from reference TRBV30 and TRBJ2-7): SQTIHQWPATLVQPVGSPLSLECTVEGTSNPNLYWYRQAAGRGLQLLFYSVGIGQISSEVPQNLSASRPQDRQFILSSKKLLLSDSGFYLCAWGVGGLKLEQYFGPGTRLTVT.

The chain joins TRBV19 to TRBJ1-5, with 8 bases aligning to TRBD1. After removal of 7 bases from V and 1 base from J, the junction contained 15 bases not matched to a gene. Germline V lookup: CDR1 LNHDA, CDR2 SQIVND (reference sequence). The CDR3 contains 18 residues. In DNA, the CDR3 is TGTGCCAGTACCGCGACAGGGGCGACGTTCTCAAGCAATCAGCCCCAGCATTTT. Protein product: CASTATGATFSSNQPQHF. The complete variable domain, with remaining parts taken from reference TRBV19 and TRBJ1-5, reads DGGITQSPKYLFRKEGQNVTLSCEQNLNHDAMYWYRQDPGQGLRLIYYSQIVNDFQKGDIAEGYSVSREKKESFPLTVTSAQKNPTAFYLCASTATGATFSSNQPQHFGDGTRLSIL.

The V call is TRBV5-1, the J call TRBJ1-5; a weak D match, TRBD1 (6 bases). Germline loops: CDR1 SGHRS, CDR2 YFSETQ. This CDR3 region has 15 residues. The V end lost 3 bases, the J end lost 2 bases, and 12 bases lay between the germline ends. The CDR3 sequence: CASSWGPVGNQPQHF. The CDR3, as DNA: TGCGCCAGCAGCTGGGGGCCAGTGGGCAATCAGCCCCAGCATTTT. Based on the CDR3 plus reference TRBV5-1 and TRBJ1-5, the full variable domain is KAGVTQTPRYLIKTRGQQVTLSCSPISGHRSVSWYQQTPGQGLQFLFEYFSETQRNKGNFPGRFSGRQFSNSRSEMNVSTLELGDSALYLCASSWGPVGNQPQHFGDGTRLSIL.

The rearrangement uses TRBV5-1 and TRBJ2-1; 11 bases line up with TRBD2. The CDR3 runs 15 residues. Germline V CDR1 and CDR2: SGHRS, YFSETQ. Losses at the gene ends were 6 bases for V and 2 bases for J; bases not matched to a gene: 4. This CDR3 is CASKGGLAAYNEQFF. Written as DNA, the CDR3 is TGCGCCAGCAAGGGGGGACTAGCGGCCTACAATGAGCAGTTCTTC.

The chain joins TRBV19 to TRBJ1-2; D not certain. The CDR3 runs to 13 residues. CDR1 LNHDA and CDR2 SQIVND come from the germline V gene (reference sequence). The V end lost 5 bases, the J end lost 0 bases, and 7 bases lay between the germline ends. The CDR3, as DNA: TGTGCCAGTAGTCCCGGGACTAACTATGGCTACACCTTC. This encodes CASSPGTNYGYTF.

The CDR3 here is CASSVVGTGDSNQPQHF. CDR3 nucleotides: TGTGCCAGCAGCGTAGTGGGGACAGGGGATAGCAATCAGCCCCAGCATTTT. The chain couples TRBV9 to TRBJ1-5; 10 bases fit TRBD1. J gave up 0 bases and V 0 bases, and 3 bases lay outside the gene matches. This CDR3 spans 17 amino acids. Germline CDR1 and CDR2: SGDLS and YYNGEE.

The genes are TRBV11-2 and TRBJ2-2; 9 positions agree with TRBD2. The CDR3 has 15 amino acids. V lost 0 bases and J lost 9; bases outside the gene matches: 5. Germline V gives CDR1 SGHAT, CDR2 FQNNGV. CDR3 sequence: CASSLDRAGGRELFF. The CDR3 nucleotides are TGTGCCAGCAGCTTAGATCGAGCGGGAGGACGGGAGCTGTTTTTT.

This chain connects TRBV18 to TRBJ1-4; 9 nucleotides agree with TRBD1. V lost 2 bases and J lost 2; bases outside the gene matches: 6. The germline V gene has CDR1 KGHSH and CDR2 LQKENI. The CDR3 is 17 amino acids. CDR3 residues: CASSPRITGGTNEKLFF. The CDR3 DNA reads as TGTGCCAGCTCACCAAGGATCACAGGGGGCACTAATGAAAAACTGTTTTTT.

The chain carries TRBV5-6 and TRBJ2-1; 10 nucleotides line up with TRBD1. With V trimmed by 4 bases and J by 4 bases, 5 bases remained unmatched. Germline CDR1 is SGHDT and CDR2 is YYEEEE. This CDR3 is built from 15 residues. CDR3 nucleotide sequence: TGTGCCAGCAGCCCGGGGGACAGGGGATACAATGAGCAGTTCTTC. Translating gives CASSPGDRGYNEQFF.

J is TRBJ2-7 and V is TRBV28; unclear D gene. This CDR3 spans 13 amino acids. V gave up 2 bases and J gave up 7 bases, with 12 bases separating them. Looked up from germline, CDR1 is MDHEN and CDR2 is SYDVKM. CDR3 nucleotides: TGTGCCAGCAGTTTAGGGTACAGCAGGGAGCAGTACTTC. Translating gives CASSLGYSREQYF.

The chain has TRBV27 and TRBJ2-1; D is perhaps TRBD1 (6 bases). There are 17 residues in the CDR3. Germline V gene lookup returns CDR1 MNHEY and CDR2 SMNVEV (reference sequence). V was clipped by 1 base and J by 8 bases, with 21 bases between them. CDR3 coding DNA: TGTGCCAGCAGTTTATTGTTTCGGCGGGTTGGGGGCCATGAGCAGTTCTTC. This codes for CASSLLFRRVGGHEQFF.

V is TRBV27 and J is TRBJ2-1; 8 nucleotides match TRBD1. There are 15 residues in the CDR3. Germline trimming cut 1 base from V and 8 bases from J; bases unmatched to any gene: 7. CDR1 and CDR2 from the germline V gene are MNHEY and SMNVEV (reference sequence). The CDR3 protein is CASSLLDTGGYEQFF. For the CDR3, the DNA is TGTGCCAGCAGTTTATTGGACACAGGGGGGTATGAGCAGTTCTTC.

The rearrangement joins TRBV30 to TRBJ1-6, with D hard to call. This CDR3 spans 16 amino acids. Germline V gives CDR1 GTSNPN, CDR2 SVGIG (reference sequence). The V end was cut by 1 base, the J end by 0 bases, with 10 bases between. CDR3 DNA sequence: TGTGCCTGGAGTGACCACAGCAGCTCCTATAATTCACCCCTCCACTTT. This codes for CAWSDHSSSYNSPLHF.

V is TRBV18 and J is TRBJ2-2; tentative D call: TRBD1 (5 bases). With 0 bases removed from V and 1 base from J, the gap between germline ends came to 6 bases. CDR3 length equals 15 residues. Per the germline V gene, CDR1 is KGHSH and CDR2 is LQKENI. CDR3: CASSPPQGNTGELFF. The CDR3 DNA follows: TGTGCCAGCTCACCACCTCAGGGGAACACCGGGGAGCTGTTTTTT.

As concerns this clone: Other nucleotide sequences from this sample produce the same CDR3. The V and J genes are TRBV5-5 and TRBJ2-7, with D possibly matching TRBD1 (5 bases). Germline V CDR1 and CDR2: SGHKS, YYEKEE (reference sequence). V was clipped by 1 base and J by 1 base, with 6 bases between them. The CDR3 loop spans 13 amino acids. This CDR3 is CASSLQGSYEQYF. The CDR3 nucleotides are TGTGCCAGCAGCTTGCAGGGATCCTACGAGCAGTACTTC.

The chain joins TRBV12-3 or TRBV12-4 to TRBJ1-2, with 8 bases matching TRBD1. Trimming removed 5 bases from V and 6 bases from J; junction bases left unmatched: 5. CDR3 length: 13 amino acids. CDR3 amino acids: CASSLTTGDGYTF. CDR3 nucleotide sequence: TGTGCCAGCAGTCTAACGACAGGGGATGGCTACACCTTC.

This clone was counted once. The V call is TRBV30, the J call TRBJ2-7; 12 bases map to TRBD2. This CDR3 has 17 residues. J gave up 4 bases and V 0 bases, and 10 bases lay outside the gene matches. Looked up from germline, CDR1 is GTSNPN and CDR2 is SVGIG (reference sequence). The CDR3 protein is CAWSVRLAGGLRYEQYF. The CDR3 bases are TGTGCCTGGAGTGTACGGCTAGCGGGGGGGCTAAGATACGAGCAGTACTTC.

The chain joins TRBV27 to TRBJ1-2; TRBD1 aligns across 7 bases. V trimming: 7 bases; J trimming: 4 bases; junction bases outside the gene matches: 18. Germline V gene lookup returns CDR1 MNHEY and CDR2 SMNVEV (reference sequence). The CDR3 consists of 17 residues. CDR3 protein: CASTSRPEGAGGYGYTF. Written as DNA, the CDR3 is TGTGCCAGCACCTCACGCCCCGAGGGTGCAGGGGGCTATGGCTACACCTTC.

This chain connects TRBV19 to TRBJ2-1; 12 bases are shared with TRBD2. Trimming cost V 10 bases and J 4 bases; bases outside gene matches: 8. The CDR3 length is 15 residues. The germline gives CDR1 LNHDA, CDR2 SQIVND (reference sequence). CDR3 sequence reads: CATMRTSGAYNEQFF. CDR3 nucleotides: TGTGCCACCATGAGGACTAGCGGGGCGTACAATGAGCAGTTCTTC.

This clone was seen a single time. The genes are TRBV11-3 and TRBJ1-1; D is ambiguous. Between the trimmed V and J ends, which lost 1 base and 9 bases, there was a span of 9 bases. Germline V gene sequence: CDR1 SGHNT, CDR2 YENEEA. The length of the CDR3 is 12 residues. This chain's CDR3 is CASSLVEGKAFF. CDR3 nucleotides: TGTGCCAGCAGCTTAGTGGAGGGTAAAGCTTTCTTT. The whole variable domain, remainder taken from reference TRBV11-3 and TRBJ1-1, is EAGVVQSPRYKIIEKKQPVAFWCNPISGHNTLYWYLQNLGQGPELLIRYENEEAVDDSQLPKDRFSAERLKGVDSTLKIQPAELGDSAVYLCASSLVEGKAFFGQGTRLTVV.

The CDR3 region has the DNA TGTGCCAGCAGCTTATCGCATGCGAGCTCCTACGAGCAGTACTTC. It codes for CASSLSHASSYEQYF. The rearrangement uses TRBV11-2 and TRBJ2-7; D gene ambiguous. Trimming stripped 2 bases from V and 0 bases from J, with 11 bases between. CDR3 length equals 15 residues. Germline-derived CDR1 and CDR2 are SGHAT and FQNNGV.

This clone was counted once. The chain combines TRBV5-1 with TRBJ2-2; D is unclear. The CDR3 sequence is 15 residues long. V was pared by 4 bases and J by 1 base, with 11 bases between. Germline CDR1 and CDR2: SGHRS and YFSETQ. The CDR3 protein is CASSQLSENTGELFF. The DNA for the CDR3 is TGCGCCAGCAGCCAACTAAGCGAGAACACCGGGGAGCTGTTTTTT.

CDR3: CASSPASVAYEQYF. CDR3 nucleotides: TGTGCCAGCTCCCCCGCTAGCGTGGCCTACGAGCAGTACTTC. The V and J genes are TRBV18 and TRBJ2-7, with D perhaps TRBD2 (6 bases). The CDR3 has 14 residues. The germline V and J ends were trimmed by 6 bases and 2 bases, with 14 bases remaining between them. Germline V gene lookup returns CDR1 KGHSH and CDR2 LQKENI.

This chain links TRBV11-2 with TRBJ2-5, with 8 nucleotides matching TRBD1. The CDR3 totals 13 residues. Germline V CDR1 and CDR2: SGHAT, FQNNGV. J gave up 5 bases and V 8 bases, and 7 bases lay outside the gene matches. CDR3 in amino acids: CASQTGVQETQYF. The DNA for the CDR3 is TGTGCCAGCCAGACAGGGGTGCAGGAGACCCAGTACTTC.

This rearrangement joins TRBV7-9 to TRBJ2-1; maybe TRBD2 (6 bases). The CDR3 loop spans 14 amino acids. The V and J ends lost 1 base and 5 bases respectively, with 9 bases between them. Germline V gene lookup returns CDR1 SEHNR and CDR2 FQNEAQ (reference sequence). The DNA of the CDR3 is TGTGCCAGCAGCTTAGAGAAGCGGGACAATGAGCAGTTCTTC. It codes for CASSLEKRDNEQFF. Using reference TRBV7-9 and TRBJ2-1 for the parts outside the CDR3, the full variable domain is DTGVSQNPRHKITKRGQNVTFRCDPISEHNRLYWYRQTLGQGPEFLTYFQNEAQLEKSRLLSDRFSAERPKGSFSTLEIQRTEQGDSAMYLCASSLEKRDNEQFFGPGTRLTVL.

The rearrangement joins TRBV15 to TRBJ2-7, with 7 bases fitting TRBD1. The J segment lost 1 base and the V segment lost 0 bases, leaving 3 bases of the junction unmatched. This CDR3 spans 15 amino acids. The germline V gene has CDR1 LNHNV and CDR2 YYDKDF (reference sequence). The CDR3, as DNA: TGTGCCACCAGCAGAGAGCCAGGGGGTTCCTACGAGCAGTACTTC. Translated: CATSREPGGSYEQYF.